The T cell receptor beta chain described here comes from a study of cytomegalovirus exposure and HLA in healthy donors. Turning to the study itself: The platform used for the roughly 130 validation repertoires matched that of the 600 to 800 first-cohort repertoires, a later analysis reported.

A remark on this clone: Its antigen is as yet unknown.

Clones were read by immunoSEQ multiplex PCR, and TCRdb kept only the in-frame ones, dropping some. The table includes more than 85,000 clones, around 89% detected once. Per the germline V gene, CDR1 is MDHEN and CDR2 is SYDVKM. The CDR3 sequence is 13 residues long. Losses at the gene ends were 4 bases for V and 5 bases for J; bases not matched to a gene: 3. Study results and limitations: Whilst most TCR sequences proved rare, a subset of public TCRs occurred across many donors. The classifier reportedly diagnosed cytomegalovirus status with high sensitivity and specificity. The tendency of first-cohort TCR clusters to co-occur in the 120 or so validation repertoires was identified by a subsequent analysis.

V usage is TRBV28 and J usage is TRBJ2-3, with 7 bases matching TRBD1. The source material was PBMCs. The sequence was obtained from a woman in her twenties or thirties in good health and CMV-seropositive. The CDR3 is CASSSGQRDTQYF. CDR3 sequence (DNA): TGTGCCAGCAGTTCGGGACAGAGAGATACGCAGTATTTT.